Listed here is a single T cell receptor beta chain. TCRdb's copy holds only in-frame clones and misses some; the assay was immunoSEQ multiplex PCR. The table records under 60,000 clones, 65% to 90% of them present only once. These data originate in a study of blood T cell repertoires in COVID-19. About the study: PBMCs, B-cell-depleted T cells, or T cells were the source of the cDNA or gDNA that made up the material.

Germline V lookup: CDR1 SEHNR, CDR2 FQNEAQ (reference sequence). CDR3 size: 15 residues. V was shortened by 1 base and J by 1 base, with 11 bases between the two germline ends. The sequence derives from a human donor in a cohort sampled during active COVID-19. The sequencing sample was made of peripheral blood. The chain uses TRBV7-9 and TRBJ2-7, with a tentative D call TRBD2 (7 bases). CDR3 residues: CASSLEGGESYEQYF. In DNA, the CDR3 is TGTGCCAGCAGCTTAGAGGGGGGGGAATCCTACGAGCAGTACTTC.